The present entry profiles one T cell receptor beta chain with its context. Residents of 24 US areas, aged roughly 18 to 89 years, made up the participants. Cohort placement rested on clinical history that participants reported themselves. The data stem from a study of blood T cell repertoires in COVID-19. Study-wide context: Italy, Spain and the United States were the sources of the convalescent and acute COVID-19 samples.

In the study's own analysis: Cell counts per sample came from amplifying reference gene primers. Clones were sequenced by immunoSEQ multiplex PCR, and TCRdb holds only the in-frame ones, with some missing. The V and J calls and clone size are taken from that table; D and trimming were inferred from the DNA. The sample yields approximately 180,000 clones, 89% seen once. The germline V gene has CDR1 SNHLY and CDR2 FYNNEI. CDR3 length: 14 residues. The ends lost 6 bases at V and 7 bases at J; junction bases unmatched: 6. The clonotype comes from a woman aged 40 to 50 with acute COVID-19. V usage is TRBV2 and J usage is TRBJ2-1, with 10 bases identical to TRBD2. Sequenced material: PBMCs or T cells enriched from blood (not recorded which). The CDR3 here is CASRKREGKNEQFF. Written as DNA, the CDR3 is TGTGCCAGCAGAAAGCGGGAGGGAAAAAATGAGCAGTTCTTC.